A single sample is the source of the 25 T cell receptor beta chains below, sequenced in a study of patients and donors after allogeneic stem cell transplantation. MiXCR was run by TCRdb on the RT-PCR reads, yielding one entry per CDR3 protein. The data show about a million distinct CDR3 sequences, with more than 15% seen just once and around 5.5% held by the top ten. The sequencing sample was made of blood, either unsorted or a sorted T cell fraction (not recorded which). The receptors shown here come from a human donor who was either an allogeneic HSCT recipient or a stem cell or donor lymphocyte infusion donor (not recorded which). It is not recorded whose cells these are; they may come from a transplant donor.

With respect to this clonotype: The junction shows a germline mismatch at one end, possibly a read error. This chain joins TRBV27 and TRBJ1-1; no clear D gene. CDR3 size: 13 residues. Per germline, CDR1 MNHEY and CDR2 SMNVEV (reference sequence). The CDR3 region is CASSSSLNTEASF. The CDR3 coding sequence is TGTGCCAGCAGTAGCTCACTAAACACTGAAGCTTCCTTT.

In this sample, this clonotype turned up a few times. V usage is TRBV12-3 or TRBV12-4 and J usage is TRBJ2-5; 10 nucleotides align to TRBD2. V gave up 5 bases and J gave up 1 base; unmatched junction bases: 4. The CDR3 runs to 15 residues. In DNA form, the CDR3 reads TGTGCCAGCAGTATTAGCGGGAGGCCCCAAGAGACCCAGTACTTC. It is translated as CASSISGRPQETQYF.

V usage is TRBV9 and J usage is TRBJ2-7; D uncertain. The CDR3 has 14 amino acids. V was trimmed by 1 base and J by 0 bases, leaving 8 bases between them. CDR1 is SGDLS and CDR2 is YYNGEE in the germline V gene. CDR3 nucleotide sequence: TGTGCCAGCAGCGTAACAGCCGCCTCCTACGAGCAGTACTTC. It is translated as CASSVTAASYEQYF. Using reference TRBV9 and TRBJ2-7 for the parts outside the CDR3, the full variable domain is DSGVTQTPKHLITATGQRVTLRCSPRSGDLSVYWYQQSLDQGLQFLIQYYNGEERAKGNILERFSAQQFPDLHSELNLSSLELGDSALYFCASSVTAASYEQYFGPGTRLTVT.

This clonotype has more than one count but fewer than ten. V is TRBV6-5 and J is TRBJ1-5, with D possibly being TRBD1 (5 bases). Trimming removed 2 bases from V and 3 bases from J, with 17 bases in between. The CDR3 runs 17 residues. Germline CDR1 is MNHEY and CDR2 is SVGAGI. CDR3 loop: CASSYGRGTTNNQPQHF. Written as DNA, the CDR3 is TGTGCCAGCAGTTACGGTCGGGGCACAACCAACAATCAGCCCCAGCATTTT.

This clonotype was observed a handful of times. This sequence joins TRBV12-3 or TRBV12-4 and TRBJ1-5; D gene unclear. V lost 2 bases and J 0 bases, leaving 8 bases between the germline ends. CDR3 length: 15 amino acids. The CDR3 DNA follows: TGTGCCAGCAGTTTAAGCTTTTCTAGCAATCAGCCCCAGCATTTT. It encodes CASSLSFSSNQPQHF.

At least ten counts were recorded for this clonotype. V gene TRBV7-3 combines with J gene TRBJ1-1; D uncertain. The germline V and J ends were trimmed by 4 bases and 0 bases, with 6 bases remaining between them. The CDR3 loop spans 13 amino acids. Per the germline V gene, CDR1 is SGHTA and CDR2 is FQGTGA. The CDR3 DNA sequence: TGTGCCAGCAGCTATCAAATGAACACTGAAGCTTTCTTT. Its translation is CASSYQMNTEAFF.

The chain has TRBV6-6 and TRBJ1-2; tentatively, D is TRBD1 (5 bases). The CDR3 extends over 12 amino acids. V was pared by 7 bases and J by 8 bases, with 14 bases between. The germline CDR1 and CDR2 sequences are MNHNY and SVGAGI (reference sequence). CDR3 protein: CASTPTAGGYTF. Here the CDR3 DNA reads TGTGCCAGCACCCCTACGGCAGGGGGCTACACCTTC.

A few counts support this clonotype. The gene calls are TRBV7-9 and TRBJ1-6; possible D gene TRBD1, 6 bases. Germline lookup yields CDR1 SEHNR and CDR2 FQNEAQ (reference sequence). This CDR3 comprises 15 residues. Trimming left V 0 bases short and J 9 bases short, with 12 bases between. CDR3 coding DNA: TGTGCCAGCAGCTTAGCGGTAAACAGGGCTTCACCCCTCCACTTT. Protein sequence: CASSLAVNRASPLHF.

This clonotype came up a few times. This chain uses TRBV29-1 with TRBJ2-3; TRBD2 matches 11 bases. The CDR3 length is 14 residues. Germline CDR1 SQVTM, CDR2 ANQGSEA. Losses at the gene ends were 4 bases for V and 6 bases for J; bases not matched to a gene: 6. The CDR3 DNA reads TGCAGCGTTGGGGGGCTAGCGGGGGGTGATACGCAGTATTTT. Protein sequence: CSVGGLAGGDTQYF.

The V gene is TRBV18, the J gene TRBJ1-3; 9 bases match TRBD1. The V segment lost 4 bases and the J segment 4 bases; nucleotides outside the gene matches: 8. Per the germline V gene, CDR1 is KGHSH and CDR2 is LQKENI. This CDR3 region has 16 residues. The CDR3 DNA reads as TGTGCCAGCTCACAAACCCGGGACAGGGACGGAAACACCATATATTTT. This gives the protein CASSQTRDRDGNTIYF. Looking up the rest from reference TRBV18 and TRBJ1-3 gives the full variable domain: NAGVMQNPRHLVRRRGQEARLRCSPMKGHSHVYWYRQLPEEGLKFMVYLQKENIIDESGMPKERFSAEFPKEGPSILRIQQVVRGDSAAYFCASSQTRDRDGNTIYFGEGSWLTVV.

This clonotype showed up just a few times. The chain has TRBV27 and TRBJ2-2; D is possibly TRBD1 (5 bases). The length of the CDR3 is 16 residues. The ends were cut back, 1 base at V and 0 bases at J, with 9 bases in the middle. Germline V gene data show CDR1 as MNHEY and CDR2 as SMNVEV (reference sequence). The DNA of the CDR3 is TGTGCCAGCAGTTTATGGGGCGGAACGAACACCGGGGAGCTGTTTTTT. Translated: CASSLWGGTNTGELFF.

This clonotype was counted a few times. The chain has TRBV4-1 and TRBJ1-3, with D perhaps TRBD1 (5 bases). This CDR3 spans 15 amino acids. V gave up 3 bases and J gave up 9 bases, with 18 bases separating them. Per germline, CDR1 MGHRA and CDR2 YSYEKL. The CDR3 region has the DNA TGCGCCAGCAGCCACATTGGGGGGGTAATGGGCACCATATATTTT. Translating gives CASSHIGGVMGTIYF.

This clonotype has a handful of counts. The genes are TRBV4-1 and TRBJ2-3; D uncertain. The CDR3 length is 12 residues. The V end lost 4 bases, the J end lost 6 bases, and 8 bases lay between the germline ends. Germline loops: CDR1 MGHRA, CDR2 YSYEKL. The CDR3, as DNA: TGCGCCAGCAGCCTACCGCAGGATACGCAGTATTTT. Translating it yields CASSLPQDTQYF.

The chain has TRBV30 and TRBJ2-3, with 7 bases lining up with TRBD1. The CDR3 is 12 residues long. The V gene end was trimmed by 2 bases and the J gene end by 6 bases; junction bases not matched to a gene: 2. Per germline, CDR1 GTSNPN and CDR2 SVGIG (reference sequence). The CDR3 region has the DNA TGTGCCTGGAGTAAGGGGGCGGATACGCAGTATTTT. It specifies CAWSKGADTQYF. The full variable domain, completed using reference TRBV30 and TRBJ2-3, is SQTIHQWPATLVQPVGSPLSLECTVEGTSNPNLYWYRQAAGRGLQLLFYSVGIGQISSEVPQNLSASRPQDRQFILSSKKLLLSDSGFYLCAWSKGADTQYFGPGTRLTVL.

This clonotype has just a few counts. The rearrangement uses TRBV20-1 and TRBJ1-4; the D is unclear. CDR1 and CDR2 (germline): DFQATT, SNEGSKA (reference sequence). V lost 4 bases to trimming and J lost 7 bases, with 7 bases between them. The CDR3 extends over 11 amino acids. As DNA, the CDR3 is TGCAGTGCTAATAGACTTGAAAAACTGTTTTTT. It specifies CSANRLEKLFF.

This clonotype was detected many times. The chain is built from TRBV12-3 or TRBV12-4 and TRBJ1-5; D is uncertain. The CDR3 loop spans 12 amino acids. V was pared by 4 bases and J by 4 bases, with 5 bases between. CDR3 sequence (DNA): TGTGCCAGCAGTTCCCAAAATCAGCCCCAGCATTTT. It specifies CASSSQNQPQHF.

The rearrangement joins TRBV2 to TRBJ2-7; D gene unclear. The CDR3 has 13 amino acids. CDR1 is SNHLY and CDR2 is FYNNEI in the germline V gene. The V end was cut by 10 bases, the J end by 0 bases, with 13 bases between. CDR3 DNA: TGTGCCAAGGAGATGACGGGCTCCTACGAGCAGTACTTC. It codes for CAKEMTGSYEQYF.

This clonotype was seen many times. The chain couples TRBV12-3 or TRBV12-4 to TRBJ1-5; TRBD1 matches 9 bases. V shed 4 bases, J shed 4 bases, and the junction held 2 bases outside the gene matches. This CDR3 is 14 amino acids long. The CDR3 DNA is TGTGCCAGCAGTTCCGGGACAGGGAATCAGCCCCAGCATTTT. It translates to CASSSGTGNQPQHF.

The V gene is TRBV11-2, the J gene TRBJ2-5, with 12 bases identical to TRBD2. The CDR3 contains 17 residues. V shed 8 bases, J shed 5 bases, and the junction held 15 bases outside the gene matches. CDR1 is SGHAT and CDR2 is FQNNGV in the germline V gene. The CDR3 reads CASVGGLAGGPSETQYF. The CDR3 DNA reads TGTGCCAGCGTAGGGGGTCTAGCGGGAGGGCCCTCGGAGACCCAGTACTTC. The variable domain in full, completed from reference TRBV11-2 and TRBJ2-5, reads EAGVAQSPRYKIIEKRQSVAFWCNPISGHATLYWYQQILGQGPKLLIQFQNNGVVDDSQLPKDRFSAERLKGVDSTLKIQPAKLEDSAVYLCASVGGLAGGPSETQYFGPGTRLLVL.

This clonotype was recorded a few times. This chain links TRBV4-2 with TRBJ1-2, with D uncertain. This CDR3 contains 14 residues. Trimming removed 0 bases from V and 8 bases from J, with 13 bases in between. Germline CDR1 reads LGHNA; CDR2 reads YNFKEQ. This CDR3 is CASSQDALQGGYTF. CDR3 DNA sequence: TGTGCCAGCAGCCAAGACGCCTTACAAGGAGGCTACACCTTC.

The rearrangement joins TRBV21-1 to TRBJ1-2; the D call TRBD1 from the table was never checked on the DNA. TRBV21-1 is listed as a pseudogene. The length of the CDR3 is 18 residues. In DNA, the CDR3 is TGTGCCAGCAGCAAAGCGCATATCGGGGGCCCAGCGGAGGGGGGCTACACCTTC. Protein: CASSKAHIGGPAEGGYTF.

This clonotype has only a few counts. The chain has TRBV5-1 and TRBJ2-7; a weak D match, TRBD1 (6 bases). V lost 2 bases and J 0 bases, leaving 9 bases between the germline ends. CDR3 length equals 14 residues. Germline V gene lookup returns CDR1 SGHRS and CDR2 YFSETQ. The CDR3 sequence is CASSFQGSSYEQYF. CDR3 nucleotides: TGCGCCAGCAGCTTTCAGGGGAGCTCCTACGAGCAGTACTTC.

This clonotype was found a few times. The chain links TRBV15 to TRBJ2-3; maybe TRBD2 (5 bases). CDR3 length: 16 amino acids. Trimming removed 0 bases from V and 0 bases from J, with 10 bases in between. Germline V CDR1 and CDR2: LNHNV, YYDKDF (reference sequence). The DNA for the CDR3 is TGTGCCACCAGCAGAGACATAGCGCCTAGCACAGATACGCAGTATTTT. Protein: CATSRDIAPSTDTQYF.

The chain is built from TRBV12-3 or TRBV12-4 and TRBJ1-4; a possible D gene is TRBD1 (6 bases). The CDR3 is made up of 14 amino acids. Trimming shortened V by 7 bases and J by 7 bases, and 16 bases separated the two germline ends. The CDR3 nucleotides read TGTGCCAGCATCGAGACCCAGGGGAGTGAAAAACTGTTTTTT. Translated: CASIETQGSEKLFF.

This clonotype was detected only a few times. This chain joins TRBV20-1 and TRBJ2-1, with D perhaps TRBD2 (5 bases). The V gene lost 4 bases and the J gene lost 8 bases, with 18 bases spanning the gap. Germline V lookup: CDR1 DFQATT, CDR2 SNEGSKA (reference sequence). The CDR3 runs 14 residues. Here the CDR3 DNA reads TGCAGTGCTACGGACCCTTATTCGAGGGATGAGCAGTTCTTC. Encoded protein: CSATDPYSRDEQFF.